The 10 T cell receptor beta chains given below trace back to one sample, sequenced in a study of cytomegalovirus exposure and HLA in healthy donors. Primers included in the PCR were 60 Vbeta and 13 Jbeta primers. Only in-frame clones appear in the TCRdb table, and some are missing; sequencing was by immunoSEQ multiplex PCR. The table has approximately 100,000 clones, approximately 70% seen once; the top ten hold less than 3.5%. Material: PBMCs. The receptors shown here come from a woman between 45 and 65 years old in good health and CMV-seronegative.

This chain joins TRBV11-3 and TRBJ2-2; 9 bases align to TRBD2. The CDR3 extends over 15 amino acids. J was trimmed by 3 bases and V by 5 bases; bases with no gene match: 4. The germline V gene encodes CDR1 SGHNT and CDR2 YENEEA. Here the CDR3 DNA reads TGTGCCAGCAGCCCGCGGGAGGGATACACCGGGGAGCTGTTTTTT. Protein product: CASSPREGYTGELFF. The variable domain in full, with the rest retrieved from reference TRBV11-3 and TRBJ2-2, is EAGVVQSPRYKIIEKKQPVAFWCNPISGHNTLYWYLQNLGQGPELLIRYENEEAVDDSQLPKDRFSAERLKGVDSTLKIQPAELGDSAVYLCASSPREGYTGELFFGEGSRLTVL.

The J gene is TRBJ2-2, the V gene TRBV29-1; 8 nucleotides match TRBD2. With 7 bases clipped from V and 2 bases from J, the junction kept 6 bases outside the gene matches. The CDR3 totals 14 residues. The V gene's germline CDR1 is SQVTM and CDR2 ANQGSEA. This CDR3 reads CSALSGVNTGELFF. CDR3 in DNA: TGCAGCGCCCTTAGCGGGGTTAACACCGGGGAGCTGTTTTTT.

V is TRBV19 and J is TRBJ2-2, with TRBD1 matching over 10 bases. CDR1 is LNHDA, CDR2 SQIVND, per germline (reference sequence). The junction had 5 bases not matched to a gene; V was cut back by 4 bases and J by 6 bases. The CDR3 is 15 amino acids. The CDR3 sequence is CASSTGQGEAGELFF. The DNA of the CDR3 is TGTGCCAGTAGTACCGGACAGGGGGAGGCCGGGGAGCTGTTTTTT.

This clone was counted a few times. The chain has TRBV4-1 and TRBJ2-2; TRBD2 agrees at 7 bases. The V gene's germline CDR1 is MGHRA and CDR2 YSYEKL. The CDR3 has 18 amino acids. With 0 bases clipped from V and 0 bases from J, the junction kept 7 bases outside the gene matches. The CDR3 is CASSQDHASGANTGELFF. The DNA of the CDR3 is TGCGCCAGCAGCCAAGATCATGCTAGCGGTGCGAACACCGGGGAGCTGTTTTTT.

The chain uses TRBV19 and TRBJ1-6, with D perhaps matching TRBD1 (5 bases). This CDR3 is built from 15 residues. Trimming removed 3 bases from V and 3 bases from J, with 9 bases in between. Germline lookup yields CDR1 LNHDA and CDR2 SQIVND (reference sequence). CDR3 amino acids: CASSIMTDYNSPLHF. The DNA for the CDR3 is TGTGCCAGTAGTATCATGACAGACTATAATTCACCCCTCCACTTT.

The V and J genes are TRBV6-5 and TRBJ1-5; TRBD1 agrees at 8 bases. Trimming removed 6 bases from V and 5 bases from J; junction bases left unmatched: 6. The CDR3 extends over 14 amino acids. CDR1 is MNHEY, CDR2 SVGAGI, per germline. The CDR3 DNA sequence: TGTGCCAGCAGCCTGGACAGGGTGGATCAGCCCCAGCATTTT. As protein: CASSLDRVDQPQHF.

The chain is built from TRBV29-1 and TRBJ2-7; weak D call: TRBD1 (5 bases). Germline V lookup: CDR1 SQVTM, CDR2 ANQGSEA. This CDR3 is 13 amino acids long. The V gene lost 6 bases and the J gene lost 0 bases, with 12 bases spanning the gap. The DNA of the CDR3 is TGCAGCGTCCAGGGCGGTTACTCCTACGAGCAGTACTTC. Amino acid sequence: CSVQGGYSYEQYF.

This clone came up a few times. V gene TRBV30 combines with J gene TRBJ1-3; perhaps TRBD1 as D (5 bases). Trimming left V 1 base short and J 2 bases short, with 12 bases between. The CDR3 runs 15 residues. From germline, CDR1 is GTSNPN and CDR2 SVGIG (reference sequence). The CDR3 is CAWSAQGFPGNTIYF. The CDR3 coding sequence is TGTGCCTGGAGTGCGCAGGGATTCCCTGGAAACACCATATATTTT.

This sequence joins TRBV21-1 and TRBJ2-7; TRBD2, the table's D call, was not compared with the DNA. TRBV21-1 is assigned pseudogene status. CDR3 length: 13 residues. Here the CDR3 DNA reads TGTGCCAGCTCGAGCGGGAGATCGAACGAGCAGTACTTC. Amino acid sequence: CASSSGRSNEQYF.

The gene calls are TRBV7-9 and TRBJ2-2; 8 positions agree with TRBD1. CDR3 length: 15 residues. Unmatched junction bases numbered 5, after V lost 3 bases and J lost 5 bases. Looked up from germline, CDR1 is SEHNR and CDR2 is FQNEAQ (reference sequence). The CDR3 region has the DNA TGTGCCAGCAGCTTGGACAGGGCTTTTACCGGGGAGCTGTTTTTT. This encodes CASSLDRAFTGELFF. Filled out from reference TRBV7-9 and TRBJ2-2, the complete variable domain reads DTGVSQNPRHKITKRGQNVTFRCDPISEHNRLYWYRQTLGQGPEFLTYFQNEAQLEKSRLLSDRFSAERPKGSFSTLEIQRTEQGDSAMYLCASSLDRAFTGELFFGEGSRLTVL.